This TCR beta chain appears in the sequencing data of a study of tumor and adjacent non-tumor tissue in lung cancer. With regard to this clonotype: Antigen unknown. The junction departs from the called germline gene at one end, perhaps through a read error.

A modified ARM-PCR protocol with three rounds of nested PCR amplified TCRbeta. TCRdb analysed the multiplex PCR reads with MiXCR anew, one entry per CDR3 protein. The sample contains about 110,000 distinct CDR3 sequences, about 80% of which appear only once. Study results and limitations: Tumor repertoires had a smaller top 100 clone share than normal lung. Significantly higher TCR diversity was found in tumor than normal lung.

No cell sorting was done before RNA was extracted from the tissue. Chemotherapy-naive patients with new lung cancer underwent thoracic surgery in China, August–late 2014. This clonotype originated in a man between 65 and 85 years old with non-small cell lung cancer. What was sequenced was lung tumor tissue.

In DNA, the CDR3 is TGTGCCAGCAGTACAAACAGGGGGCCACGATTCTCTGGGGCCAACGTCCTGATTTTC. It specifies CASSTNRGPRFSGANVLIF. The chain employs TRBV28 and TRBJ2-6; 9 bases agree with TRBD1. Germline V lookup: CDR1 MDHEN, CDR2 SYDVKM. The CDR3 loop spans 19 amino acids.